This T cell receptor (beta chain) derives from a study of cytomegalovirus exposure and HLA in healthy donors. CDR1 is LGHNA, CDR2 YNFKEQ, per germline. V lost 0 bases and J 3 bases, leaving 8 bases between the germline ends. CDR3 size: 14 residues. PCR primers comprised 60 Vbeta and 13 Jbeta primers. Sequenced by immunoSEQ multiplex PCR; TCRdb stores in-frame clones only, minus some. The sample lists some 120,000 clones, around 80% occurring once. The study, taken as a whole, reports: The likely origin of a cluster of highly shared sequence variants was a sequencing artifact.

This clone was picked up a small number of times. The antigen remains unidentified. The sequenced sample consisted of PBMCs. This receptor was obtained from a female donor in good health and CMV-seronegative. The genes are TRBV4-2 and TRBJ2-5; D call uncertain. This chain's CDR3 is CASSQDFVEETQYF. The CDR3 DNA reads TGTGCCAGCAGCCAAGATTTCGTAGAAGAGACCCAGTACTTC.